The 21 T cell receptor beta chains in this list originate from one sample, sequenced in a study of blood T cell repertoires in COVID-19. Assay: immunoSEQ multiplex PCR; the TCRdb copy retains only in-frame clones and omits some. The table records some 160,000 clones, roughly three quarters of them present only once. The source material was peripheral blood. The source of these receptors is a man between 45 and 60 years old with active or convalescent COVID-19.

The chain joins TRBV11-2 to TRBJ1-2; 9 bases line up with TRBD1. There are 15 residues in the CDR3. CDR1 is SGHAT and CDR2 is FQNNGV in the germline V gene. After removal of 5 bases from V and 1 base from J, the junction contained 5 bases not matched to a gene. DNA for the CDR3: TGTGCCAGCAGCCCGGGACAGGGAAATAACTATGGCTACACCTTC. Translation gives CASSPGQGNNYGYTF.

J is TRBJ2-7 and V is TRBV3-1 (or the pseudogene TRBV3-2); TRBD1 matches at 10 bases. The V gene end was trimmed by 5 bases and the J gene end by 2 bases; junction bases not matched to a gene: 6. This CDR3 is 15 amino acids long. Germline loops: CDR1 LGHDT, CDR2 YNNKEL (reference sequence). The DNA of the CDR3 is TGTGCCAGCAGCACGCCCGGGACAGGGGCCTACGAGCAGTACTTC. It encodes CASSTPGTGAYEQYF.

This sequence joins TRBV28 and TRBJ2-7; D perhaps matches TRBD1 (7 bases). There are 13 residues in the CDR3. V was clipped by 6 bases and J by 2 bases, with 11 bases between them. Germline V gene data show CDR1 as MDHEN and CDR2 as SYDVKM. The CDR3 DNA reads as TGTGCCAGCAGCGGGGGACAGCCCTACGAGCAGTACTTC. Translating gives CASSGGQPYEQYF.

The chain recombines TRBV4-1 with TRBJ2-4, with 9 nucleotides matching TRBD1. Germline values: CDR1 MGHRA, CDR2 YSYEKL. The CDR3 runs to 15 residues. The J segment lost 9 bases and the V segment lost 0 bases, leaving 6 bases of the junction unmatched. The CDR3 DNA sequence: TGCGCCAGCAGCCAAGAGGACAGGGGCGTTGGCATTCAGTACTTC. Encoded protein: CASSQEDRGVGIQYF.

The genes are TRBV3-1 (or the pseudogene TRBV3-2) and TRBJ1-2; D possibly corresponds to TRBD1 (5 bases). In germline, CDR1 is LGHDT, CDR2 YNNKEL (reference sequence). V lost 1 base and J lost 8, with 14 bases in between. The CDR3 contains 14 residues. The CDR3 sequence is CASSQVGGYRGYTF. The CDR3 DNA follows: TGTGCCAGCAGCCAAGTGGGGGGGTATCGCGGCTACACCTTC.

The chain recombines TRBV10-2 with TRBJ1-3; perhaps TRBD1 as D (5 bases). This CDR3 region has 14 residues. Germline V gene sequence: CDR1 WSHSY, CDR2 SAAADI. V was cut by 4 bases and J by 2 bases, with 9 bases left in between. The CDR3 protein is CASSVGEAGNTIYF. As DNA, the CDR3 is TGCGCCAGCAGTGTGGGGGAGGCTGGAAACACCATATATTTT.

A remark on this clone: An end of the junction does not agree with germline; a read error may underlie this. The chain carries TRBV7-7 and TRBJ2-5, with 11 bases fitting TRBD1. Per germline, CDR1 SSHAT and CDR2 FNYEAQ (reference sequence). The CDR3 has 15 amino acids. The CDR3 DNA is TGTGCTAGCAGCTTTGGACAGGGGGCTAAAGAGACCCAGTACTTC. This codes for CASSFGQGAKETQYF.

The chain has TRBV7-9 and TRBJ1-3, with a tentative D call TRBD1 (6 bases). CDR3 length: 17 amino acids. The V gene's germline CDR1 is SEHNR and CDR2 FQNEAQ (reference sequence). V was pared by 0 bases and J by 0 bases, with 12 bases between. In DNA, the CDR3 is TGTGCCAGCAGCTTAGCGGGGGCAGCAAGCTCTGGAAACACCATATATTTT. This translates into CASSLAGAASSGNTIYF.

The chain joins TRBV6-6 to TRBJ2-6; weak D call: TRBD1 (6 bases). This CDR3 has 18 amino acids. Trimming pared 5 bases from V and 0 bases from J, leaving 17 bases between. The germline V gene has CDR1 MNHNY and CDR2 SVGAGI (reference sequence). For the CDR3, the DNA is TGTGCCAGCAGTCTCCGGCCCGCCAGGGGCTCTGGGGCCAACGTCCTGACTTTC. Protein sequence: CASSLRPARGSGANVLTF.

This chain links TRBV9 with TRBJ2-2; 15 bases line up with TRBD2. Trimming removed 4 bases from V and 5 bases from J; junction bases left unmatched: 9. The CDR3 is made up of 18 amino acids. Germline V gene lookup returns CDR1 SGDLS and CDR2 YYNGEE. The CDR3 nucleotides are TGTGCCAGCAGCCCAAGGACTAGCGGGAGGGCCTTAACCGGGGAGCTGTTTTTT. Translated: CASSPRTSGRALTGELFF. The full variable domain, its missing parts supplied by reference TRBV9 and TRBJ2-2, is DSGVTQTPKHLITATGQRVTLRCSPRSGDLSVYWYQQSLDQGLQFLIQYYNGEERAKGNILERFSAQQFPDLHSELNLSSLELGDSALYFCASSPRTSGRALTGELFFGEGSRLTVL.

This CDR3 is CATSDSWNTEAFF. The CDR3 DNA sequence: TGTGCCACCTCGGACAGTTGGAACACTGAAGCTTTCTTT. The V gene is TRBV15, the J gene TRBJ1-1; TRBD1 might be the D (6 bases). CDR3 size: 13 residues. Trimming pared 8 bases from V and 1 base from J, leaving 11 bases between. The germline gives CDR1 LNHNV, CDR2 YYDKDF (reference sequence).

The V call is TRBV5-6, the J call TRBJ2-7; tentative D call: TRBD2 (6 bases). Germline CDR1 reads SGHDT; CDR2 reads YYEEEE. The CDR3 covers 14 residues. V was pared by 0 bases and J by 2 bases, with 9 bases between. CDR3 sequence: CASSLAGVPYEQYF. CDR3 bases: TGTGCCAGCAGCTTGGCGGGGGTGCCCTACGAGCAGTACTTC.

The chain couples TRBV19 to TRBJ1-2; 7 positions match TRBD1. Germline values: CDR1 LNHDA, CDR2 SQIVND (reference sequence). The V segment lost 6 bases and the J segment 0 bases; nucleotides outside the gene matches: 7. The CDR3 runs 15 residues. CDR3 in DNA: TGTGCCAGTAGCCCCACAGGGGCCGCTAACTATGGCTACACCTTC. Translation gives CASSPTGAANYGYTF. The full variable domain, with the rest looked up from reference TRBV19 and TRBJ1-2, is DGGITQSPKYLFRKEGQNVTLSCEQNLNHDAMYWYRQDPGQGLRLIYYSQIVNDFQKGDIAEGYSVSREKKESFPLTVTSAQKNPTAFYLCASSPTGAANYGYTFGSGTRLTVV.

DNA for the CDR3: TGTGCCAGCTGGGGAGGGACGGCTTCCTACGAGCAGTACTTC. Translated: CASWGGTASYEQYF. The chain couples TRBV6-9 to TRBJ2-7; 7 bases are a match to TRBD2. The CDR3 is 14 amino acids. J was trimmed by 1 base and V by 8 bases; bases with no gene match: 8. CDR1 and CDR2 (germline): MNHGY, SVAAGI.

This clone was detected only a few times. This CDR3 is also generated by other DNA sequences in the sample. The rearrangement joins TRBV5-6 to TRBJ1-1, with D possibly TRBD1 on 6 matching bases. Germline loops: CDR1 SGHDT, CDR2 YYEEEE. CDR3 length equals 14 residues. Trimming left V 4 bases short and J 0 bases short, with 10 bases between. CDR3 in amino acids: CASSLGTLNTEAFF. CDR3 nucleotide sequence: TGTGCCAGCAGCCTCGGGACACTGAACACTGAAGCTTTCTTT. The full variable domain, completed using reference TRBV5-6 and TRBJ1-1, is DAGVTQSPTHLIKTRGQQVTLRCSPKSGHDTVSWYQQALGQGPQFIFQYYEEEERQRGNFPDRFSGHQFPNYSSELNVNALLLGDSALYLCASSLGTLNTEAFFGQGTRLTVV.

The chain has TRBV27 and TRBJ1-5; D gene unclear. The CDR3 is made up of 14 amino acids. Trimming shortened V by 6 bases and J by 1 base, and 10 bases separated the two germline ends. Per the germline V gene, CDR1 is MNHEY and CDR2 is SMNVEV (reference sequence). The CDR3 spells CASRRGGSNQPQHF. The DNA of the CDR3 is TGTGCCAGCAGGCGGGGAGGGAGCAATCAGCCCCAGCATTTT.

This chain joins TRBV7-9 and TRBJ1-2; D uncertain. Deletions cut 3 bases from V and 8 bases from J, with 19 bases between. The CDR3 length is 15 residues. The germline gives CDR1 SEHNR, CDR2 FQNEAQ (reference sequence). CDR3 sequence reads: CASSFLESLPLGYTF. For the CDR3, the DNA is TGTGCCAGCAGCTTCCTCGAGAGTCTCCCCCTGGGCTACACCTTC.

V usage is TRBV29-1 and J usage is TRBJ2-7; D possibly corresponds to TRBD2 (5 bases). Trimming left V 8 bases short and J 1 base short, with 9 bases between. The CDR3 totals 11 residues. Germline lookup yields CDR1 SQVTM and CDR2 ANQGSEA. CDR3 DNA: TGCAGCTTTTGGGAGTCCTACGAGCAGTACTTC. Protein: CSFWESYEQYF.

The chain carries TRBV7-6 and TRBJ1-4, with TRBD1 as a possible D gene (5 bases). Germline CDR1 and CDR2: SGHVS and FNYEAQ. This CDR3 contains 13 residues. The V gene lost 11 bases and the J gene lost 8 bases, with 18 bases spanning the gap. CDR3 in amino acids: CAVGGGAREKLFF. The CDR3, as DNA: TGTGCCGTCGGGGGAGGGGCGCGCGAAAAACTGTTTTTT.

The chain has TRBV6-5 and TRBJ2-7; no clear D gene. The CDR3 covers 12 residues. CDR1 MNHEY and CDR2 SVGAGI come from the germline V gene. The germline V and J ends were trimmed by 8 bases and 0 bases, with 8 bases remaining between them. CDR3 residues: CASGSFSYEQYF. CDR3 in DNA: TGTGCCAGCGGCAGTTTCTCCTACGAGCAGTACTTC.

CDR3 in amino acids: CSVGDPLGGNNEQFF. CDR3 sequence (DNA): TGCAGCGTGGGGGATCCACTAGGAGGGAACAATGAGCAGTTCTTC. V is TRBV29-1 and J is TRBJ2-1, with D perhaps TRBD2 (6 bases). The CDR3 has 15 amino acids. CDR1 and CDR2 (germline): SQVTM, ANQGSEA. V was trimmed by 6 bases and J by 5 bases, leaving 20 bases between them.